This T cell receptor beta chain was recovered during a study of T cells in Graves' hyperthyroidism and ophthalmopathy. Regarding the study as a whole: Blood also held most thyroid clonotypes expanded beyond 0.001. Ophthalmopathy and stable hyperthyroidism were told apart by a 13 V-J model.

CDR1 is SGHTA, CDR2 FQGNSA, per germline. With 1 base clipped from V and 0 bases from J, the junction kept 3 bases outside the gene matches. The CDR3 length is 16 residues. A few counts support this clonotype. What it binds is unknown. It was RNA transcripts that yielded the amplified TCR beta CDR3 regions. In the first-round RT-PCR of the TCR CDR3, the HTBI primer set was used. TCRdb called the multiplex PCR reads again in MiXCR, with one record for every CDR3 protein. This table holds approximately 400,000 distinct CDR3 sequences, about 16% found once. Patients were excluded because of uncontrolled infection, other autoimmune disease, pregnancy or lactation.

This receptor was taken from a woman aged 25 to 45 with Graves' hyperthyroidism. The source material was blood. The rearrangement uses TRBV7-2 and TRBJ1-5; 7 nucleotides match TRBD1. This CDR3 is CASSLEDRVSNQPQHF. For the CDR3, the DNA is TGTGCCAGCAGCTTAGAAGACAGGGTTAGCAATCAGCCCCAGCATTTT.